The 20 T cell receptor beta chains below were found in one sample sequenced in a study of T-cell reconstitution after alpha-beta-depleted transplantation in children. Preparation of the TCRbeta library was carried out with unique molecular identifiers. TCRdb used MiXCR to reprocess the PCR reads, holding one entry per CDR3 protein. The sample holds about 980,000 distinct CDR3 sequences, 25% to 35% seen once. Material: PBMCs, mostly from graft donor cells, obtained 360 days after TCRalphabeta/CD19-depleted stem cell transplant. The receptors were sampled from a boy in the first two years of life who had a stem cell transplant for SCID, so the T cells may come from the graft donor.

This clonotype was observed once. This CDR3 reads CASSFDRGNEQFF. CDR3 in DNA: TGTGCCAGCAGCTTTGACAGGGGGAATGAGCAGTTCTTC. The chain has TRBV7-8 and TRBJ2-1, with TRBD1 matching over 9 bases. This CDR3 region has 13 residues. J was trimmed by 7 bases and V by 3 bases; bases with no gene match: 1. CDR1 is SGHVS and CDR2 is FQNEAQ in the germline V gene. Full variable domain (remainder filled in from reference TRBV7-8 and TRBJ2-1): GAGVSQSPRYKVAKRGQDVALRCDPISGHVSLFWYQQALGQGPEFLTYFQNEAQLDKSGLPSDRFFAERPEGSVSTLKIQRTQQEDSAVYLCASSFDRGNEQFFGPGTRLTVL.

This clonotype showed up just a few times. The chain employs TRBV28 and TRBJ2-2, with unresolved D. This CDR3 comprises 17 residues. V was cut by 6 bases and J by 6 bases, with 23 bases left in between. Germline loops: CDR1 MDHEN, CDR2 SYDVKM. The CDR3 nucleotides are TGTGCCAGCAGACCCCCCAAGAGGACGATTGTCGCCGGGGAGCTGTTTTTT. It specifies CASRPPKRTIVAGELFF.

The chain recombines TRBV18 with TRBJ2-1, with TRBD2 as a possible D gene (5 bases). CDR3 size: 16 residues. V shed 1 base and J shed 4 bases, with 14 bases lying between them. CDR1 and CDR2 from the germline V gene are KGHSH and LQKENI. CDR3 nucleotide sequence: TGTGCCAGCTCACCACAGATCTCGCGGGTGTACAATGAGCAGTTCTTC. As protein: CASSPQISRVYNEQFF. Drawing the rest from reference TRBV18 and TRBJ2-1, the complete variable domain is NAGVMQNPRHLVRRRGQEARLRCSPMKGHSHVYWYRQLPEEGLKFMVYLQKENIIDESGMPKERFSAEFPKEGPSILRIQQVVRGDSAAYFCASSPQISRVYNEQFFGPGTRLTVL.

This clonotype was seen only a few times. The chain joins TRBV15 to TRBJ2-1, with 9 bases matching TRBD1. V dropped 7 bases and J dropped 7; count of bases not matched to a gene: 11. The CDR3 consists of 15 residues. Germline CDR1 and CDR2: LNHNV and YYDKDF (reference sequence). CDR3 in amino acids: CATNFGDREWNEQFF. CDR3 sequence (DNA): TGTGCCACCAATTTCGGGGACAGGGAATGGAATGAGCAGTTCTTC.

This clonotype was found a few times. The chain combines TRBV24-1 with TRBJ2-3; D ambiguous. Germline CDR1 and CDR2: KGHDR and SFDVKD. CDR3 length equals 13 residues. With 4 bases removed from V and 3 bases from J, the gap between germline ends came to 7 bases. CDR3 in amino acids: CATSDPNTDTQYF. DNA of the CDR3: TGTGCCACCAGTGACCCTAATACAGATACGCAGTATTTT.

This clonotype was observed a few times. The V call is TRBV15, the J call TRBJ2-7, with a possible D match to TRBD2 (6 bases). Trimming shortened V by 0 bases and J by 6 bases, and 15 bases separated the two germline ends. Germline V gives CDR1 LNHNV, CDR2 YYDKDF (reference sequence). The CDR3 runs 15 residues. As DNA, the CDR3 is TGTGCCACCAGCAGAGATGGAGGGGTTTATGGCGAGCAGTACTTC. Its protein product is CATSRDGGVYGEQYF.

This clonotype was observed a handful of times. V usage is TRBV4-1 and J usage is TRBJ2-5; D perhaps matches TRBD1 (6 bases). CDR1 is MGHRA, CDR2 YSYEKL, per germline. There are 18 residues in the CDR3. Trimming stripped 0 bases from V and 3 bases from J, with 20 bases between. The DNA for the CDR3 is TGCGCCAGCAGCCAAGATCGAATGTTTTATTCAGGGGAAGAGACCCAGTACTTC. Its protein is CASSQDRMFYSGEETQYF.

The genes are TRBV12-3 or TRBV12-4 and TRBJ1-5; 9 bases are a match to TRBD1. CDR3 size: 16 residues. V was clipped by 6 bases and J by 7 bases; unmatched bases: 13. Here the CDR3 DNA reads TGTGCCAGCAGGTCTAACCGGGACAGGGAGAAGCAGCCCCAGCATTTT. Protein sequence: CASRSNRDREKQPQHF.

This clonotype came up a few times. The chain combines TRBV12-3 or TRBV12-4 with TRBJ2-2; TRBD2 agrees at 9 bases. V gave up 6 bases and J gave up 1 base; unmatched junction bases: 6. The CDR3 sequence is 16 residues long. The CDR3 here is CASSQDSGGNTGELFF. DNA for the CDR3: TGTGCCAGCAGCCAAGATAGCGGGGGGAACACCGGGGAGCTGTTTTTT.

This clonotype was recorded a few times. The chain joins TRBV12-3 or TRBV12-4 to TRBJ2-6; no reliable D call. The V end lost 3 bases, the J end lost 1 base, and 10 bases lay between the germline ends. The CDR3 extends over 16 amino acids. The CDR3 is CASSFHRASGANVLTF. The CDR3 region has the DNA TGTGCCAGCAGTTTCCATCGGGCATCTGGGGCCAACGTCCTGACTTTC.

The chain combines TRBV10-3 with TRBJ1-1; perhaps TRBD1 as D (6 bases). Trimming took off 0 bases at V and 8 bases at J, with 28 bases between the two ends. There are 19 residues in the CDR3. Germline lookup yields CDR1 ENHRY and CDR2 SYGVKD. CDR3 sequence (DNA): TGTGCCATCAGTGAGTCGGGGGGCGGACACCATGGCCAATTTGGAGAAGCTTTCTTT. This translates into CAISESGGGHHGQFGEAFF.

The chain employs TRBV4-3 and TRBJ2-5; 8 bases are a match to TRBD1. Germline V gene sequence: CDR1 LGHNA, CDR2 YSLEER. CDR3 length: 15 amino acids. The junction had 3 bases not matched to a gene; V was cut back by 3 bases and J by 0 bases. DNA for the CDR3: TGCGCCAGCAGCCACTTGGGACAGGACCAAGAGACCCAGTACTTC. Translated: CASSHLGQDQETQYF.

The genes are TRBV12-3 or TRBV12-4 and TRBJ2-5; 8 bases are a match to TRBD2. CDR3 size: 18 residues. The V gene end was trimmed by 5 bases and the J gene end by 1 base; junction bases not matched to a gene: 15. The CDR3 coding sequence is TGTGCCAGCAGTCACCAAAACTTAGCGGGATCCCCCCAAGAGACCCAGTACTTC. Its protein is CASSHQNLAGSPQETQYF.

In its sample, this clonotype was seen a few times. The gene calls are TRBV6-5 and TRBJ2-2, with D tentatively TRBD1 (5 bases). This CDR3 region has 16 residues. Looked up from germline, CDR1 is MNHEY and CDR2 is SVGAGI. V lost 2 bases and J 0 bases, leaving 10 bases between the germline ends. The CDR3, as DNA: TGTGCCAGCAGTTACATTGGGGCCCCGAACACCGGGGAGCTGTTTTTT. Its protein product is CASSYIGAPNTGELFF.

The chain uses TRBV7-2 and TRBJ2-1; 10 positions match TRBD2. Looked up from germline, CDR1 is SGHTA and CDR2 is FQGNSA. Trimming took 5 bases from V and 8 from J; bases not matched to a gene: 9. The CDR3 has 15 amino acids. For the CDR3, the DNA is TGTGCCAGCAGCACCAGCGGGGGGGCCATATATGAGCAGTTCTTC. This encodes CASSTSGGAIYEQFF.

The chain links TRBV11-1 to TRBJ2-1; 7 bases map to TRBD2. Germline values: CDR1 SGHAT, CDR2 FQDESV (reference sequence). The CDR3 is made up of 15 amino acids. Trimming cost V 5 bases and J 6 bases; bases outside gene matches: 10. CDR3: CASSRSGAPSNEQFF. The CDR3 coding sequence is TGTGCCAGCAGCCGGAGCGGGGCGCCCAGCAATGAGCAGTTCTTC.

This clonotype was found a few times. The chain joins TRBV5-1 to TRBJ1-1, with D perhaps TRBD1 (6 bases). The ends were cut back, 3 bases at V and 2 bases at J, with 11 bases in the middle. Germline CDR1 and CDR2: SGHRS and YFSETQ. The CDR3 totals 14 residues. Here the CDR3 reads CASSSVGTNTEAFF. The CDR3 DNA is TGCGCCAGCAGCTCCGTCGGGACAAACACTGAAGCTTTCTTT.

This chain joins TRBV15 and TRBJ2-3, with 14 positions matching TRBD2. Germline assignment: CDR1 LNHNV and CDR2 YYDKDF (reference sequence). J was trimmed by 3 bases and V by 5 bases; bases with no gene match: 4. The CDR3 is 16 amino acids. As DNA, the CDR3 is TGTGCCACCAGCGCGAGACTAGCGGGGGGGACAGATACGCAGTATTTT. Translating it yields CATSARLAGGTDTQYF.

This clonotype appeared a few times. The chain links TRBV6-5 to TRBJ2-7; 7 nucleotides agree with TRBD1. Germline loops: CDR1 MNHEY, CDR2 SVGAGI. This CDR3 is built from 15 residues. J gave up 3 bases and V 1 base, and 6 bases lay outside the gene matches. CDR3 protein: CASSYYGPGGYEQYF. The CDR3 DNA follows: TGTGCCAGCAGTTACTACGGGCCAGGGGGCTACGAGCAGTACTTC.

This clonotype appeared a few times. The V call is TRBV10-3, the J call TRBJ1-1, with D unclear. The germline V and J ends were trimmed by 5 bases and 0 bases, with 4 bases remaining between them. The V gene's germline CDR1 is ENHRY and CDR2 SYGVKD. The CDR3 sequence is 12 residues long. CDR3 coding DNA: TGTGCCATCAGTTTCATGAACACTGAAGCTTTCTTT. It specifies CAISFMNTEAFF.